The T cell receptor beta chain described here comes from a study of beta chain features in type 1 diabetes. The investigators reverse transcribed all of the isolated RNA, so they sequenced expressed TCRB transcripts. Repertoires were generated with immunoSEQ multiplex PCR, while TCRdb's copy carries only in-frame clones and drops some. The sample lists approximately 160,000 clones, about 8.5% occurring once. Note on this clone: As yet, its antigen is unknown. As the CDR3 is not closed by the conserved phenylalanine or tryptophan, this likely results from a read error. The limits of the CDR3 on the DNA are not certain, so only TCRdb's listed CDR3 is given.

Study observations and caveats: No resolution was reached here on whether HLA type influences TCRB rearrangement. Compared with healthy donors, patients appeared to share more similar naive, central memory and regulatory TCRB repertoires. Fewer junction insertions and more nucleotide deletions appeared in type 1 diabetes patients.

The CDR3 has 8 residues if both end residues are counted. Once sorted, every population was more than 95% pure. This receptor was obtained from a young man in good health. This rearrangement joins TRBV21-1 to TRBJ2-7; the table's D call, TRBD2, has no DNA check behind it. TRBV21-1 is described as a pseudogene. The sample comprised central memory CD4+ T cells from blood. CDR3 residues: CASTSRAR.